This T cell receptor beta chain stems from a study of response to subunit inactivated influenza vaccine. Study-wide results and caveats: Authors suggested few new T cells are recruited by each seasonal influenza vaccination.

Per germline, CDR1 KGHSH and CDR2 LQKENI. This CDR3 is built from 15 residues. TCRdb reprocessed the RT-PCR reads with MiXCR, giving one entry per CDR3 protein. Among around 540,000 distinct CDR3 sequences listed, over 9.5% were seen once. This clonotype was observed a single time. The antigen remains undetermined. The germline gene is not matched at one end of the junction; a read error may be the cause. V is TRBV18 and J is TRBJ2-7, with 8 bases matching TRBD1. The clonotype comes from a man aged 50 or older who received an inactivated influenza vaccine. The sample in question was PBMCs from blood, obtained on the day of vaccination. Here the CDR3 reads CTSSLNGQGMSEQYF. The CDR3 bases are TGTACCAGCTCACTAAACGGACAGGGAATGAGCGAGCAGTACTTC.